This T cell receptor beta chain originates from a study of Ad26.COV2.S vaccination and SARS-CoV-2 variants. Assay: immunoSEQ multiplex PCR; the TCRdb copy retains only in-frame clones and omits some. The table records 300,000 to 400,000 clones, 92% of them present only once. This CDR3 contains 17 residues. The V gene's germline CDR1 is SGHDN and CDR2 FVKESK. V was trimmed by 2 bases and J by 4 bases, leaving 21 bases between them. The chain employs TRBV14 and TRBJ2-7; D perhaps matches TRBD2 (6 bases). The specimen comprised peripheral blood, sampled after recovery from COVID-19. The sequence was collected from a human donor who had recovered from COVID-19. CDR3 coding DNA: TGTGCCAGCAGCCAATTTCCCCCGGGACTCCGAATGTACGAGCAGTACTTC. This translates into CASSQFPPGLRMYEQYF. Drawing the rest from reference TRBV14 and TRBJ2-7, the complete variable domain is EAGVTQFPSHSVIEKGQTVTLRCDPISGHDNLYWYRRVMGKEIKFLLHFVKESKQDESGMPNNRFLAERTGGTYSTLKVQPAELEDSGVYFCASSQFPPGLRMYEQYFGPGTRLTVT.